The rows below give T cell receptor beta chains drawn from one sample of a study of blood T cell repertoires in COVID-19. Assay: immunoSEQ multiplex PCR; the TCRdb copy retains only in-frame clones and omits some. The repertoire holds hundreds of thousands of clones, around 88% seen once, with 6.9% in the top ten. Input material: peripheral blood. Receptors were obtained from a woman aged 25 to 39 who had recovered from COVID-19. The conserved cysteine and the conserved F or W are not part of the CDR3 here. Fields, in order: J gene, V gene, CDR3 protein.

TRBJ1-6,TRBV30,AWWTGRYSPLH
TRBJ2-7,TRBV2,ASSYTGDGYEQY
TRBJ1-2,TRBV2,ASSASYGYT
TRBJ2-3,TRBV7-3,ASSLTGSRTDTQY
TRBJ1-1,TRBV6-6,ASSYKGETEAF
TRBJ1-4,TRBV9,ASSPRTGTAEKLF
TRBJ1-4,TRBV6-5,ASSYGHATNEKLF
TRBJ2-1,TRBV11-2,ASSRGDDNEQF
TRBJ1-2,TRBV14,ASSQDARVHGYT
TRBJ1-2,TRBV5-1,ASRIQGSNYGYT
TRBJ1-6,TRBV30,AGTGNYNSPLH
TRBJ2-5,TRBV24-1,AASDLGETQY
TRBJ1-3,TRBV10-3,AISEWTYYSGNTIY
TRBJ2-2,TRBV4-2,ASSPRAGVGTGELF
TRBJ2-3,TRBV12-5,ASGSAGGVGTQY
TRBJ2-5,TRBV4-3,ASSQDLAAGTQY
TRBJ2-7,TRBV6-5,ASSSGQGIAYEQY
TRBJ1-6,TRBV4-1,ASSQVPQQATLYNSPLH
TRBJ2-7,TRBV19,ASSSYAGQGDEQY
TRBJ2-5,TRBV7-8,ASSRLAGAQETQY
TRBJ1-3,TRBV5-1,ASSSSTQGPLGNTIY
TRBJ2-5,TRBV13,ASSLGGGIDQETQY
TRBJ1-1,TRBV19,ASSIGRTEAF
TRBJ2-3,TRBV6-2/TRBV6-3,ASSYFAEKDTQY
TRBJ1-4,TRBV9,ASSETGAAEKLF
TRBJ1-2,TRBV18,ASSQRTGNYGYT
TRBJ1-6,TRBV4-3,ASSPTGTGVSPLH
TRBJ1-2,TRBV7-2,ASTPGTYGYT
TRBJ2-3,TRBV9,ASSGLGTRLDTQY
TRBJ2-1,TRBV15,ATSRAGGPSYNEQF
TRBJ2-3,TRBV29-1,SVDRDTDTQY
TRBJ2-3,TRBV6-4,ASSEGAGTDTQY
TRBJ2-7,TRBV6-2/TRBV6-3,ASSYGRGYYEQY
TRBJ2-2,TRBV30,AWSQAGGITGELF
TRBJ2-2,TRBV27,ASSLRGGGALIGELF
TRBJ1-2,TRBV12-3/TRBV12-4,ASSRGLYGYT
TRBJ2-1,TRBV13,ASSLRGYNEQF
TRBJ1-1,TRBV11-2,ASSLEGGQGAILAF
TRBJ2-3,TRBV15,ATSRLGPSTDTQY
TRBJ2-3,TRBV13,ASSYSSGGTDTQY
TRBJ1-2,TRBV5-4,ASSFSRYGYT
TRBJ2-3,TRBV7-2,ASSLLALTDTQY
TRBJ1-6,TRBV19,ASSRDRALSYNSPLH
TRBJ1-2,TRBV9,ASSASLGGYGGYT
TRBJ2-7,TRBV4-1,ASSQGPGDSYEQY
TRBJ2-1,TRBV3-1/TRBV3-2,ASSHRIRGLVAQF
TRBJ1-4,TRBV6-1,ASSDTGGTNEKLF
TRBJ1-4,TRBV4-2,ASSQEWRDEKLF
TRBJ1-1,TRBV6-1,ASSDQGQGQSEAF
TRBJ1-2,TRBV12-3/TRBV12-4,ASSLRVRNGYT
TRBJ2-7,TRBV5-1,ASSPGTGILYEQY
TRBJ1-3,TRBV14,ASSQDGGTGNTIY
TRBJ1-1,TRBV2,ASSDGRGTNTEAF
TRBJ2-7,TRBV18,ASSPLYEQY
TRBJ1-1,TRBV7-9,ASSPGITFEDDTEAF